The present entry profiles one TCR beta chain with its context. The entry originates in a study of cytomegalovirus exposure and HLA in healthy donors. The CDR3 spans 13 residues. Germline CDR1 and CDR2: SGHRS and YFSETQ. The V segment lost 3 bases and the J segment 7 bases; nucleotides outside the gene matches: 3. PCR involved 60 Vbeta and 13 Jbeta primers. Original processing notes: Roughly 11 million of the 80 million or so unique TCR beta chains counted in a later analysis were shared. Method: immunoSEQ multiplex PCR; TCRdb's copy keeps in-frame clones and lacks some. Clonal size and the V and J genes are those of that table, whereas D and trimming came from the DNA. The profile covers under 250,000 clones, with 78% appearing a single time and around 4% taken by the ten largest.

The specimen was PBMCs. The TCR was taken from a male donor in good health and CMV-seronegative. The rearrangement joins TRBV5-1 to TRBJ1-1; 10 nucleotides agree with TRBD1. DNA for the CDR3: TGCGCCAGCAGCTCGGGACAGGGGATTGAAGCTTTCTTT. Protein: CASSSGQGIEAFF.